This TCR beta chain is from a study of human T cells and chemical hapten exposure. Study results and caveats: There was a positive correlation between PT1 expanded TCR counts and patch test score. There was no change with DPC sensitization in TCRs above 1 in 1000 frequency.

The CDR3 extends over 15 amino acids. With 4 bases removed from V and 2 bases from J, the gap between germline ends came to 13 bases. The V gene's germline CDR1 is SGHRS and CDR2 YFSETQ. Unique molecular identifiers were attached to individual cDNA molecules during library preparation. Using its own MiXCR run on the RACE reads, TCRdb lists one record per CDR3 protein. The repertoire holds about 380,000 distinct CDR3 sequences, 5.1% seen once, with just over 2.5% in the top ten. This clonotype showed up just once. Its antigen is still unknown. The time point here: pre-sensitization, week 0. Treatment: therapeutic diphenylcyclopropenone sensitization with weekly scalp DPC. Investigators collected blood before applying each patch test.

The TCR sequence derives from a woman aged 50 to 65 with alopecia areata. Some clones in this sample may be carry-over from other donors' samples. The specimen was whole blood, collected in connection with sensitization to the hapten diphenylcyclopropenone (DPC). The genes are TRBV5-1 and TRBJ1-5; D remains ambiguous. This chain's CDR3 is CASSEGTQGNQPQHF. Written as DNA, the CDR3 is TGCGCCAGCAGCGAGGGAACCCAAGGCAATCAGCCCCAGCATTTT.